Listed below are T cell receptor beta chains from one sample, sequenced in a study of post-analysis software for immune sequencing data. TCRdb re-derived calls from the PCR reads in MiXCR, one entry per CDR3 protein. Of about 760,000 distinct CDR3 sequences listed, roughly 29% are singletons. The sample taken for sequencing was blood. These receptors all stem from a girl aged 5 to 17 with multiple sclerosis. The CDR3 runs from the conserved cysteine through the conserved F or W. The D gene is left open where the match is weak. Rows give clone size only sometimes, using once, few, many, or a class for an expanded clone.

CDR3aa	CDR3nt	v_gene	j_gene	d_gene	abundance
CSARAQGSYKNIQYF	TGCAGTGCTAGAGCACAGGGGTCCTACAAAAACATTCAGTACTTC	TRBV20-1	TRBJ2-4	TRBD1	-
CASRHPARPPGELFF	TGTGCCAGCAGACACCCGGCCAGACCACCTGGGGAGCTGTTTTTT	TRBV6-2/TRBV6-3	TRBJ2-2	-	-
CASSLEAGGGWDTQYF	TGTGCCAGCAGCTTAGAAGCGGGAGGGGGGTGGGATACGCAGTATTTT	TRBV7-2	TRBJ2-3	TRBD2	-
CSVELAERYNEQYF	TGCAGCGTTGAACTAGCGGAGCGTTACAATGAGCAGTACTTC	TRBV29-1	TRBJ2-7	TRBD2	-
CASSPRQGRAEAFF	TGTGCCAGCAGCCCCCGACAGGGCCGAGCTGAAGCTTTCTTT	TRBV7-2	TRBJ1-1	TRBD1	few
CASSYTHRQLKKYF	TGTGCCAGCAGTTACACCCACAGGCAGCTGAAAAAGTACTTC	TRBV6-5	TRBJ2-5	-	few
CASSSGESRYNEQFF	TGTGCCAGCAGTTCGGGGGAATCTCGATACAATGAGCAGTTCTTC	TRBV6-5	TRBJ2-1	-	-
CATSDEVRKDEQFF	TGTGCCACCAGTGATGAGGTCCGTAAGGATGAGCAGTTCTTC	TRBV24-1	TRBJ2-1	-	few
CASSLTGTLGREQFF	TGTGCCAGCAGCTTAACCGGGACCCTTGGAAGGGAGCAGTTCTTC	TRBV7-2	TRBJ2-1	-	-
CASSRIEGARDGQFF	TGTGCCAGCAGCCGAATAGAGGGGGCGCGGGATGGGCAGTTCTTC	TRBV14	TRBJ2-1	-	-
CASSLESGLNTGELFF	TGTGCCAGCAGCTTGGAATCAGGCTTAAACACCGGGGAGCTGTTTTTT	TRBV5-5	TRBJ2-2	-	few
CASSFEAGVSHEQYF	TGTGCCAGCAGCTTCGAAGCGGGAGTCTCCCACGAGCAGTACTTC	TRBV11-2	TRBJ2-7	TRBD2	-
CASSPGTVNQETQYF	TGTGCCAGCAGCCCAGGGACGGTCAACCAAGAGACCCAGTACTTC	TRBV11-2	TRBJ2-5	-	-
CASSTRHQLDEQFF	TGTGCCAGCAGCACCCGCCACCAGTTAGATGAGCAGTTCTTC	TRBV5-6	TRBJ2-1	-	-
CASSDGTEKTGELFF	TGTGCCAGCAGCGACGGGACAGAGAAGACCGGGGAGCTGTTTTTT	TRBV5-8	TRBJ2-2	TRBD1	few
CASGWGRQETQYF	TGTGCCAGCGGCTGGGGGCGACAAGAGACCCAGTACTTC	TRBV28	TRBJ2-5	-	few
CASAQGRDNEQFF	TGTGCCAGCGCACAGGGCAGGGACAATGAGCAGTTCTTC	TRBV7-9	TRBJ2-1	-	-
CASSYGGTGGIPLHF	TGTGCCAGCAGTTACGGCGGGACAGGAGGAATTCCCCTCCACTTT	TRBV6-5	TRBJ1-6	TRBD1	few
CASSQDRSGVSYEQYF	TGCGCCAGCAGCCAAGATCGGTCAGGGGTGTCCTACGAGCAGTACTTC	TRBV4-3	TRBJ2-7	-	-
CSALRTLDSGANVLTF	TGCAGCGCACTCAGAACGCTAGATTCTGGGGCCAACGTCCTGACTTTC	TRBV29-1	TRBJ2-6	-	many
CSVGGVSGANVLTF	TGCAGCGTTGGAGGGGTCTCTGGGGCCAACGTCCTGACTTTC	TRBV29-1	TRBJ2-6	-	many
CASSQQGWGRNEQFF	TGTGCCAGCAGCCAGCAGGGCTGGGGGAGGAATGAGCAGTTCTTC	TRBV3-1	TRBJ2-1	-	-
CASSLVLGDEQYF	TGTGCCAGCAGCCTGGTGCTGGGGGACGAGCAGTACTTC	TRBV13	TRBJ2-7	-	few
CSAKTGAPQYF	TGCAGTGCTAAGACAGGAGCGCCCCAGTACTTC	TRBV20-1	TRBJ2-5	-	few
CASSSRGGATSYNEQFF	TGTGCCAGCAGCTCTAGGGGCGGGGCCACCTCCTACAATGAGCAGTTCTTC	TRBV7-9	TRBJ2-1	-	many
CASSQRVPYNEQFF	TGTGCCAGCAGCCAGAGGGTCCCCTACAATGAGCAGTTCTTC	TRBV7-8	TRBJ2-1	-	few
CASSERTSGSAGANVLTF	TGTGCCAGCAGCGAACGGACTAGCGGGAGTGCTGGGGCCAACGTCCTGACTTTC	TRBV7-2	TRBJ2-6	TRBD2	few
CASSRQGRDEQYF	TGTGCCAGCAGTCGACAGGGCAGGGACGAGCAGTACTTC	TRBV6-6	TRBJ2-7	TRBD1	few
CASKEGTGQETQYF	TGTGCCAGCAAGGAGGGTACGGGTCAAGAGACCCAGTACTTC	TRBV28	TRBJ2-5	-	many
CSAGRLAGGEEQFF	TGCAGTGCTGGTAGACTAGCGGGAGGAGAGGAGCAGTTCTTC	TRBV20-1	TRBJ2-1	TRBD2	few
CASSHRSGGADTQYF	TGCGCCAGCAGCCACCGCTCAGGGGGCGCAGATACGCAGTATTTT	TRBV5-1	TRBJ2-3	TRBD1	few
CASSQDLPLPKGRPYTDTQYF	TGTGCCAGCAGTCAAGATCTTCCCTTACCTAAGGGGAGGCCCTACACAGATACGCAGTATTTT	TRBV4-2	TRBJ2-3	-	-
CSAHRFGRGTQETQYF	TGCAGTGCCCATCGGTTCGGCAGGGGAACCCAGGAGACCCAGTACTTC	TRBV20-1	TRBJ2-5	-	few
CASSQGQENQPQHF	TGTGCCAGCAGCCAAGGACAGGAGAATCAGCCCCAGCATTTT	TRBV3-1	TRBJ1-5	-	few
CASSAPGLAGNEQFF	TGTGCCAGCAGCGCTCCGGGACTAGCTGGCAATGAGCAGTTCTTC	TRBV13	TRBJ2-1	TRBD2	-
CSARRRERNTEAFF	TGCAGTGCTCGTAGACGGGAAAGGAACACTGAAGCTTTCTTT	TRBV20-1	TRBJ1-1	-	-
CASSAPRGGVGEQYF	TGTGCCAGCAGTGCCCCTCGGGGAGGGGTTGGGGAGCAGTACTTC	TRBV28	TRBJ2-7	TRBD2	-
CASSPNYHSLAGGPEQYF	TGCGCCAGCAGCCCAAACTACCACTCACTAGCGGGAGGGCCCGAGCAGTACTTC	TRBV5-1	TRBJ2-7	TRBD2	-
CASSPLAGERHEQYF	TGTGCCAGCAGTCCTCTAGCGGGAGAACGGCACGAGCAGTACTTC	TRBV27	TRBJ2-7	TRBD2	-
CSARIGTFNEQYF	TGCAGTGCTAGGATCGGGACTTTCAACGAGCAGTACTTC	TRBV20-1	TRBJ2-7	-	few
CASSEVGTESYEQYF	TGTGCCAGCAGTGAAGTGGGGACAGAGTCCTACGAGCAGTACTTC	TRBV6-1	TRBJ2-7	TRBD1	-
CASSLAGSGTGQETQYF	TGTGCCAGCAGCTTAGCGGGCTCCGGGACAGGACAAGAGACCCAGTACTTC	TRBV7-2	TRBJ2-5	TRBD1	-
CASSLARLGKIGQPQHF	TGTGCCAGCAGCTTAGCGCGTCTGGGGAAGATAGGTCAGCCCCAGCATTTT	TRBV7-8	TRBJ1-5	-	-
CASSWTGSGINSPLHF	TGTGCCAGCAGCTGGACCGGGTCCGGAATTAATTCACCCCTCCACTTT	TRBV7-2	TRBJ1-6	-	-